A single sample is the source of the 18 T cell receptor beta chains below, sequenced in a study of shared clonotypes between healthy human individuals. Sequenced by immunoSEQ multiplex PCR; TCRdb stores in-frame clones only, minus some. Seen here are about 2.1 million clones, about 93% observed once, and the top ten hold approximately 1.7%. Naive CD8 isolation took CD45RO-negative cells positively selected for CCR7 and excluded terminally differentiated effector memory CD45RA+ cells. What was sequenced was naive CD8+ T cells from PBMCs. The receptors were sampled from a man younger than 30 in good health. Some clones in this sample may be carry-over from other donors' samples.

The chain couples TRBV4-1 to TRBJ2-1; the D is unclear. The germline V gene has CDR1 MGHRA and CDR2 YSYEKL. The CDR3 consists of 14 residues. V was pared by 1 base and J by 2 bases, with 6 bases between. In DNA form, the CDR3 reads TGCGCCAGCAGCCAAGGGGCAGCCTACAATGAGCAGTTCTTC. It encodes CASSQGAAYNEQFF.

CDR3 sequence reads: CASSQVLRGTGELFF. The CDR3 coding sequence is TGTGCCAGCAGCCAAGTACTGAGGGGGACCGGGGAGCTGTTTTTT. This rearrangement joins TRBV5-6 to TRBJ2-2, with D possibly matching TRBD1 (6 bases). V was cut by 4 bases and J by 5 bases, with 15 bases left in between. The CDR3 sequence is 15 residues long. Germline lookup yields CDR1 SGHDT and CDR2 YYEEEE.

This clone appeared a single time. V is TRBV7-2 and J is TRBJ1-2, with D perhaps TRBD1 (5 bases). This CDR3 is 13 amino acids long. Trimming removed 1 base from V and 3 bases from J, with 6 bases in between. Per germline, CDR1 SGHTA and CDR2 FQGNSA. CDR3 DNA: TGTGCCAGCAGCTTAGAGGGGTACTATGGCTACACCTTC. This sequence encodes CASSLEGYYGYTF. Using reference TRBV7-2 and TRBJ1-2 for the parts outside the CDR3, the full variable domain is GAGVSQSPSNKVTEKGKDVELRCDPISGHTALYWYRQSLGQGLEFLIYFQGNSAPDKSGLPSDRFSAERTGGSVSTLTIQRTQQEDSAVYLCASSLEGYYGYTFGSGTRLTVV.

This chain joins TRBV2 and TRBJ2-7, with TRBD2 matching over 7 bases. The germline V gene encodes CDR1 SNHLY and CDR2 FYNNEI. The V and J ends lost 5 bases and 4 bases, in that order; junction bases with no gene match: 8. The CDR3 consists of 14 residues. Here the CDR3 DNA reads TGTGCCAGCAGTCACCGGGACTATTATTACGAGCAGTACTTC. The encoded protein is CASSHRDYYYEQYF.

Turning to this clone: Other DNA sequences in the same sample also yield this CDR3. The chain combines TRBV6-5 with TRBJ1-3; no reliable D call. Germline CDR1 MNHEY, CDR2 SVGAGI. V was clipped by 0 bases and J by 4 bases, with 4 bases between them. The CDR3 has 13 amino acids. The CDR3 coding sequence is TGTGCCAGCAGTTACTCGGAAGGAAACACCATATATTTT. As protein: CASSYSEGNTIYF.

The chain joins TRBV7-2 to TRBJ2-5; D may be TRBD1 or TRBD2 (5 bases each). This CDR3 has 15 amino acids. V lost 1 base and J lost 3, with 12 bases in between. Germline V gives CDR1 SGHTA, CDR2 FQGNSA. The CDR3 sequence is CASSLVGDGKETQYF. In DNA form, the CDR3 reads TGTGCCAGCAGCTTAGTAGGGGACGGAAAAGAGACCCAGTACTTC.

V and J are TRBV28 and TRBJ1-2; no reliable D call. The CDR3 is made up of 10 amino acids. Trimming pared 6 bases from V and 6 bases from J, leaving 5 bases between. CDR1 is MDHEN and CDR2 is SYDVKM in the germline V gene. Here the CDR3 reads CASRLHGYTF. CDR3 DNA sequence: TGTGCCAGCAGATTACATGGCTACACCTTC.

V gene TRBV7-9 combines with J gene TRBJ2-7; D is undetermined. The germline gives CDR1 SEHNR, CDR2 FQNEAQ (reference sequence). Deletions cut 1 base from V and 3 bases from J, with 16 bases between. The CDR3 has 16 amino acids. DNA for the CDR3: TGTGCCAGCAGCTTAGGGGTGGGCAGGCCGGACTACGAGCAGTACTTC. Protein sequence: CASSLGVGRPDYEQYF.

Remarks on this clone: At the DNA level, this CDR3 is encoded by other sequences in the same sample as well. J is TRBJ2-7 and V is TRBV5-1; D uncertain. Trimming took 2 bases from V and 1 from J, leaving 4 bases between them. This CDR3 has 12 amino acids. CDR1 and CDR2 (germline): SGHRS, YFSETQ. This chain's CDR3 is CASSFDSYEQYF. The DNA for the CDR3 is TGCGCCAGCAGCTTCGATTCCTACGAGCAGTACTTC.

CDR3 DNA sequence: TGTGCCAGCAGCACGGACAGTTGGGGCTACACCTTC. Translated, it gives CASSTDSWGYTF. This sequence joins TRBV5-6 and TRBJ1-2, with a tentative D call TRBD1 (6 bases). CDR1 and CDR2 from the germline V gene are SGHDT and YYEEEE. The CDR3 runs 12 residues. V was clipped by 4 bases and J by 8 bases, with 12 bases between them. Supplemented by reference TRBV5-6 and TRBJ1-2, the full variable domain reads DAGVTQSPTHLIKTRGQQVTLRCSPKSGHDTVSWYQQALGQGPQFIFQYYEEEERQRGNFPDRFSGHQFPNYSSELNVNALLLGDSALYLCASSTDSWGYTFGSGTRLTVV.

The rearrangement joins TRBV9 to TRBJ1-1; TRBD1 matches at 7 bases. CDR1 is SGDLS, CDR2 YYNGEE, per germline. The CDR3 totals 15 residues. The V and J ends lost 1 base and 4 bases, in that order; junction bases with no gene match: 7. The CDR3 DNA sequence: TGTGCCAGCAGCGTAAAGGCCGCAGGGGGCACTGAAGCTTTCTTT. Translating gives CASSVKAAGGTEAFF.

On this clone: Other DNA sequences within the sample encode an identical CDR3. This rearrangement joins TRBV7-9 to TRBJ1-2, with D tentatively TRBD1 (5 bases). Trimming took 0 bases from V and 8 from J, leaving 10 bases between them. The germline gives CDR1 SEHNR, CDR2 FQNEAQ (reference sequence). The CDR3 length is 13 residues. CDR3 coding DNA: TGTGCCAGCAGCTTAGCTGGGACCCACGGCTACACCTTC. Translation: CASSLAGTHGYTF.

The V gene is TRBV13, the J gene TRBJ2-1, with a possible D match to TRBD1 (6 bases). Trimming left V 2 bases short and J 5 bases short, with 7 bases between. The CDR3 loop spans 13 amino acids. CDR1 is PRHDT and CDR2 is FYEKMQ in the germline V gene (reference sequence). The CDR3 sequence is CASSLRQDNEQFF. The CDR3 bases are TGTGCCAGCAGCTTACGACAGGACAATGAGCAGTTCTTC.

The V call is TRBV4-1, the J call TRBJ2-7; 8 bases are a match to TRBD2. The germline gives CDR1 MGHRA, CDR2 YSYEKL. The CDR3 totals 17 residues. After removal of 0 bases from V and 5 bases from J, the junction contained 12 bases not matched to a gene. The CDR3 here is CASSQEPGLGLEDEQYF. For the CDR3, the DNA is TGCGCCAGCAGCCAAGAGCCGGGACTAGGCCTGGAGGACGAGCAGTACTTC.

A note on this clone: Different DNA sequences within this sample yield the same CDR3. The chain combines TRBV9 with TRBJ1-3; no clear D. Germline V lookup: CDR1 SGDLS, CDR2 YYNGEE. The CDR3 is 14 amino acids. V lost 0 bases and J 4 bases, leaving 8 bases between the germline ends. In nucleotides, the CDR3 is TGTGCCAGCAGCGTAGGAGAGAGCGGAAACACCATATATTTT. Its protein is CASSVGESGNTIYF.

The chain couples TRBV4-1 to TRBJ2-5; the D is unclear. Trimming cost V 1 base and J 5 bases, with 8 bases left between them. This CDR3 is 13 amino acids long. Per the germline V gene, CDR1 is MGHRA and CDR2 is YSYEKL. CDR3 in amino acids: CASSQVGFETQYF. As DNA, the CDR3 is TGCGCCAGCAGCCAAGTTGGGTTCGAGACCCAGTACTTC.

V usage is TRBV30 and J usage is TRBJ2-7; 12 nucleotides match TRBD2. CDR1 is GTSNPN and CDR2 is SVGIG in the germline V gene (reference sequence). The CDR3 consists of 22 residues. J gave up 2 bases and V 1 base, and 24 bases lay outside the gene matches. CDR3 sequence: CAWSGLDNNGRLAGVGTYEQYF. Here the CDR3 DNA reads TGTGCCTGGAGTGGTCTCGACAATAACGGGAGACTAGCGGGAGTAGGAACCTACGAGCAGTACTTC.

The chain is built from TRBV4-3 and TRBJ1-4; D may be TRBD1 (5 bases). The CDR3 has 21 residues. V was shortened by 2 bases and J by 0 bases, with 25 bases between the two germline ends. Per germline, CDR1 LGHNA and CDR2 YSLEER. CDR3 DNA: TGCGCCAGCAGCCAACGTCGGGGAGTCCATGCACAGGCTTCAACTAATGAAAAACTGTTTTTT. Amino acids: CASSQRRGVHAQASTNEKLFF.